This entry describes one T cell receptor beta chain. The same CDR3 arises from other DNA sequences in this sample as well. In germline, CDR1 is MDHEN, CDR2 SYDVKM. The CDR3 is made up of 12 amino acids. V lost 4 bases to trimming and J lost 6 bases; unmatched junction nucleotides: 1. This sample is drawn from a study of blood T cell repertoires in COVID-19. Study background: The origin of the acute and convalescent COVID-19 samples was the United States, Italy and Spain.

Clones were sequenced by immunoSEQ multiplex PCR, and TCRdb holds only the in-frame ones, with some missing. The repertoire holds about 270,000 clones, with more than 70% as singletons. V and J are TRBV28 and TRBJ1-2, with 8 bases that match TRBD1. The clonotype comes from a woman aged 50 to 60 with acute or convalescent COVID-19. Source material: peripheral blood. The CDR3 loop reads CASSSQGDGYTF. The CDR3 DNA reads TGTGCCAGCAGTTCACAGGGGGATGGCTACACCTTC.